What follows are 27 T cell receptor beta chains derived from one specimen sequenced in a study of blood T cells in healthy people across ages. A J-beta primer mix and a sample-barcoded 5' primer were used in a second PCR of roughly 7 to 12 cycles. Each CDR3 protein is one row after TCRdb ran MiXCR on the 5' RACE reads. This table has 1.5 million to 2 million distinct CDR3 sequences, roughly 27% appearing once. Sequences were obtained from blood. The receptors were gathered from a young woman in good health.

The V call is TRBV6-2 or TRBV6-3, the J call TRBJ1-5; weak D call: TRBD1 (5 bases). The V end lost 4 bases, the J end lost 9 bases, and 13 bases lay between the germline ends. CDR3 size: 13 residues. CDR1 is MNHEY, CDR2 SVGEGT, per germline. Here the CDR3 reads CASSSQGYPPQHF. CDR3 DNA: TGTGCCAGCAGTTCGCAGGGTTACCCGCCCCAGCATTTT.

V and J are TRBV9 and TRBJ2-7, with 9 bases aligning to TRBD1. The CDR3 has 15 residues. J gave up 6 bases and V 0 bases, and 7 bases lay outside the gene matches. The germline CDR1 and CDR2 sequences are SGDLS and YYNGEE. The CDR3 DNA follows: TGTGCCAGCAGCGTAGAGGGGACAGGGTACGGCGAGCAGTACTTC. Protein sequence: CASSVEGTGYGEQYF.

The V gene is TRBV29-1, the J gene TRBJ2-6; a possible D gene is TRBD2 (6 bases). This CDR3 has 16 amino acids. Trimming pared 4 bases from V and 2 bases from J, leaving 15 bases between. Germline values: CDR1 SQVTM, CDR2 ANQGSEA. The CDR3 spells CSVGIREWPGANVLTF. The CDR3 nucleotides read TGCAGCGTTGGGATACGGGAGTGGCCTGGGGCCAACGTCCTGACTTTC.

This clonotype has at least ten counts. CDR3 DNA sequence: TGTGCCACCAGTGATTTGGGACAGGGCCAGTCAGATACGCAGTATTTT. Protein sequence: CATSDLGQGQSDTQYF. The gene calls are TRBV24-1 and TRBJ2-3; TRBD1 aligns across 8 bases. Germline CDR1 KGHDR, CDR2 SFDVKD. V was clipped by 0 bases and J by 4 bases; unmatched bases: 5. The CDR3 runs to 16 residues.

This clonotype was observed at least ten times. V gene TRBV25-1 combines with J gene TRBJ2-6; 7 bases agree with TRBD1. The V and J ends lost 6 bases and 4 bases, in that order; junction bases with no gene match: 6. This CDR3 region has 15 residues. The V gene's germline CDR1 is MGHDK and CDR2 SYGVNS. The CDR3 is CASRWTGSGANVLTF. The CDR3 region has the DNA TGTGCCAGCAGATGGACAGGTTCGGGGGCCAACGTCCTGACTTTC.

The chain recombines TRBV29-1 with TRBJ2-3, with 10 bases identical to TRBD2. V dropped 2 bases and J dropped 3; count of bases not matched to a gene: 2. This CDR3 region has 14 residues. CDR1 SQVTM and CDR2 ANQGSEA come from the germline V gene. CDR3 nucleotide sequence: TGCAGCGTTGAACAGCGGGGGGGAACAGATACGCAGTATTTT. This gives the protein CSVEQRGGTDTQYF.

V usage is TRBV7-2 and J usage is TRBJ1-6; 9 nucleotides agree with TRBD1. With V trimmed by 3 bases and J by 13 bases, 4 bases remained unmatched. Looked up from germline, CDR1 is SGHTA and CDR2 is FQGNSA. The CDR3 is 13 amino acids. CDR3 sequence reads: CASSLGTGRPLHF. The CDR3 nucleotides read TGTGCCAGCAGCTTGGGGACAGGGCGGCCCCTCCACTTT.

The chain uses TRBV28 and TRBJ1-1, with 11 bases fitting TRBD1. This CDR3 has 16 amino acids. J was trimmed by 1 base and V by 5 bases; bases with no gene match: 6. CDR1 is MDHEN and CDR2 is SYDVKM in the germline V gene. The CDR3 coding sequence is TGTGCCAGCAGTCGTCCCGGGACAGGGGGGAACACTGAAGCTTTCTTT. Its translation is CASSRPGTGGNTEAFF.

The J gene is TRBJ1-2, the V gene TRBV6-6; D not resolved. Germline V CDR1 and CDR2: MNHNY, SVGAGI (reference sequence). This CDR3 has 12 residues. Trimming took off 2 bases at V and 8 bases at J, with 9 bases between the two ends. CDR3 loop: CASSYEGQGYTF. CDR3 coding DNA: TGTGCCAGCAGTTACGAGGGTCAGGGCTACACCTTC.

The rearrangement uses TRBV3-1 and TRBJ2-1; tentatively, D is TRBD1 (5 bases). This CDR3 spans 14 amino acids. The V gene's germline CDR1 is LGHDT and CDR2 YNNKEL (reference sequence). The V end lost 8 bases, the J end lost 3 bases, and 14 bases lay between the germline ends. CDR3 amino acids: CASSTAGFYNEQFF. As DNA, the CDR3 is TGTGCCAGCTCGACGGCAGGGTTCTACAATGAGCAGTTCTTC.

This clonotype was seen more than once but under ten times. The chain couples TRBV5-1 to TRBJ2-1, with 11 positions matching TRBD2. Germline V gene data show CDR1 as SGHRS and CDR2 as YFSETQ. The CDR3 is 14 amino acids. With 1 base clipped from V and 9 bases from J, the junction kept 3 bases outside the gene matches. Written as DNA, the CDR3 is TGCGCCAGCAGCTTGACTAGCGGGGGCAGTGAGCAGTTCTTC. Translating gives CASSLTSGGSEQFF.

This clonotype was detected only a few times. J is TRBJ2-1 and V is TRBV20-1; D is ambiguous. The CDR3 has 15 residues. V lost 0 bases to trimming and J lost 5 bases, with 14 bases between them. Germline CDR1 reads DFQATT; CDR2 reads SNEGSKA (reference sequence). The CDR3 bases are TGCAGTGCTAGAGATCGCGAGAGTTCGCACAATGAGCAGTTCTTC. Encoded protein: CSARDRESSHNEQFF.

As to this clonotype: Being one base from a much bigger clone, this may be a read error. In nucleotides, the CDR3 is TGCAGTGCTAGAGATCGCGGGACTAGCGACTACAATGAGCAGTACTTC. It codes for CSARDRGTSDYNEQYF. V usage is TRBV20-1 and J usage is TRBJ2-1, with 10 bases that match TRBD2. The end of the DNA aligns better with TRBJ2-7, so the J call may be wrong. The germline V gene encodes CDR1 DFQATT and CDR2 SNEGSKA (reference sequence). The CDR3 is 16 amino acids.

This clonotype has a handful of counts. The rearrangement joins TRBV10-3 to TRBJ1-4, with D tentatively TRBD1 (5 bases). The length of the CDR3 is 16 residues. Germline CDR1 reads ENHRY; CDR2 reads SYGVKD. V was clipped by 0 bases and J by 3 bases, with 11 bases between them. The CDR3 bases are TGTGCCATCAGTGAGTCGGGACGGGCGGCTAATGAAAAACTGTTTTTT. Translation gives CAISESGRAANEKLFF.

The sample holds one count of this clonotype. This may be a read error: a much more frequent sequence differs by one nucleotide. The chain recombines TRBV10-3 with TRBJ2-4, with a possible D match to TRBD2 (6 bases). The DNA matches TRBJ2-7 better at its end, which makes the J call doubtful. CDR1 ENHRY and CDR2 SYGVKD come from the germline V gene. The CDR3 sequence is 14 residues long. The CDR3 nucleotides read TGTGCCATCAGGGAGGGAAATCCGGACTACGAGCAGTACTTC. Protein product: CAIREGNPDYEQYF.

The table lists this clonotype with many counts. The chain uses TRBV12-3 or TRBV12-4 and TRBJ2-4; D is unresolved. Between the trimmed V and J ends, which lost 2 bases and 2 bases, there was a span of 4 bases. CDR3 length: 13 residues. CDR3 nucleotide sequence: TGTGCCAGCAGTTTAAGGACCAAAAACATTCAGTACTTC. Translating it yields CASSLRTKNIQYF.

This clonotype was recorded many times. DNA for the CDR3: TGTGCCAGCAGCGTAGACGGGAACACTGAAGCTTTCTTT. Its translation is CASSVDGNTEAFF. This chain uses TRBV9 with TRBJ1-1, with D unclear. The CDR3 extends over 13 amino acids. The germline V gene has CDR1 SGDLS and CDR2 YYNGEE. The ends were cut back, 0 bases at V and 1 base at J, with 4 bases in the middle.

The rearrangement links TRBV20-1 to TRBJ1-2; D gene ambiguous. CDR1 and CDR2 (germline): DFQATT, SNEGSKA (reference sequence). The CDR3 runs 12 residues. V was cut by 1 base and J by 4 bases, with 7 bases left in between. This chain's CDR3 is CSARVQRYGYTF. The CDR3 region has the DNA TGCAGTGCTAGAGTACAGCGCTATGGCTACACCTTC.

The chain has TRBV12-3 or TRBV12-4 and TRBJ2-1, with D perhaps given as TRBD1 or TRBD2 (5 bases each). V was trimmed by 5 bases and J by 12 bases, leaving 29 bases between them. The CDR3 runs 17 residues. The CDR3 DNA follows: TGTGCCAGCAGTCTTTTAACGACTGTTGGGGGTTTTGGTGGGCAGTTCTTC. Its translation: CASSLLTTVGGFGGQFF.

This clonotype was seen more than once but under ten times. CDR3 residues: CAFRGYGQPQHF. The CDR3, as DNA: TGTGCCTTTCGGGGTTATGGTCAGCCCCAGCATTTT. The chain uses TRBV30 and TRBJ1-5; D unresolved. The CDR3 covers 12 residues. The V and J ends lost 7 bases and 6 bases respectively, with 13 bases between them. The V gene's germline CDR1 is GTSNPN and CDR2 SVGIG (reference sequence).

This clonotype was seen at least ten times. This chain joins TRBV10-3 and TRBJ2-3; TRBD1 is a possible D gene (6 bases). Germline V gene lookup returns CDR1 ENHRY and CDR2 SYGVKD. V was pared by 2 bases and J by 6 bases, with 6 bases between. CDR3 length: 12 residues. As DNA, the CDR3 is TGTGCCATCAGTGAGACAGGGGATACGCAGTATTTT. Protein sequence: CAISETGDTQYF.

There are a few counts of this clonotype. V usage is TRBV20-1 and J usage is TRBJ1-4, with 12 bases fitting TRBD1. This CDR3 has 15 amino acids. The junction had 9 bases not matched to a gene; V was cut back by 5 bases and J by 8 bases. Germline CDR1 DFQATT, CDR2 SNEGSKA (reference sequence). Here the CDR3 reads CSAAPGQGAREKLFF. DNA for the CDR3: TGCAGTGCTGCCCCGGGACAGGGGGCTCGGGAAAAACTGTTTTTT.

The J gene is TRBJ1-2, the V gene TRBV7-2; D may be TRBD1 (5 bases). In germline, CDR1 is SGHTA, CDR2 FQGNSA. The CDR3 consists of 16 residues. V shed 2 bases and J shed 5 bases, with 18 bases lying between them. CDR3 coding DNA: TGTGCCAGCAGCTTAAATCCCAGGGAGGGAGCTTATGGCTACACCTTC. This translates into CASSLNPREGAYGYTF.

The CDR3 bases are TGTGCCAGCAGCGTTGGGGGACAGGGATTGCAGTACTTC. This sequence encodes CASSVGGQGLQYF. The genes are TRBV9 and TRBJ2-4; 9 bases fit TRBD1. The V and J ends lost 2 bases and 13 bases, in that order; junction bases with no gene match: 7. Germline loops: CDR1 SGDLS, CDR2 YYNGEE. The CDR3 loop spans 13 amino acids.

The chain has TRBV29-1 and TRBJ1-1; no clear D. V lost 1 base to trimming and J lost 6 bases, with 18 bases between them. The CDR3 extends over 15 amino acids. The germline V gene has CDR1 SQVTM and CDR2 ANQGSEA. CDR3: CSVEVARPWAPEAFF. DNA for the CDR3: TGCAGCGTTGAAGTTGCCCGTCCGTGGGCCCCTGAAGCTTTCTTT.

This CDR3 is CASSLGQSEDEQYF. The CDR3 DNA reads as TGCGCCAGCAGCTTGGGACAGTCCGAGGACGAGCAGTACTTC. The rearrangement uses TRBV5-1 and TRBJ2-7; D may be TRBD1 (5 bases). In germline, CDR1 is SGHRS, CDR2 YFSETQ. The CDR3 contains 14 residues. Between the trimmed V and J ends, which lost 0 bases and 5 bases, there was a span of 12 bases.

CDR3 nucleotides: TGTGCCAGCAGAGGGGCCTCCGCAGAGAGCTCCTACGAGCAGTACTTC. This codes for CASRGASAESSYEQYF. The V gene is TRBV28, the J gene TRBJ2-7; D is possibly TRBD1 (5 bases). CDR3 length: 16 residues. V was cut by 6 bases and J by 0 bases, with 18 bases left in between. The V gene's germline CDR1 is MDHEN and CDR2 SYDVKM.